This TCR beta chain derives from a study of blood T cell repertoires in COVID-19. Study in general: COVID-19 samples from acute and convalescent phases originated in the United States, Italy and Spain.

Per the study methods: Estimation of nucleated cell counts was performed using reference gene primer amplification. Some clones are missing from TCRdb's copy, which holds only in-frame ones; the method was immunoSEQ multiplex PCR. That table is the source of V, J and clone size, and D and trimming were worked out from the DNA. This table has some 150,000 clones, about 80% appearing once. Trimming at V came to 5 bases and at J to 6 bases, leaving 4 bases not matched to a gene. The CDR3 has 13 residues. The germline V gene has CDR1 SQVTM and CDR2 ANQGSEA. The sequence derives from a man aged 55 to 70 with acute or convalescent COVID-19. V and J are TRBV29-1 and TRBJ2-2; TRBD1 agrees at 9 bases. The specimen sequenced was peripheral blood. In nucleotides, the CDR3 is TGCAGCGTTAAGACAGGGGGTTCCGGGGAGCTGTTTTTT. Its protein is CSVKTGGSGELFF.